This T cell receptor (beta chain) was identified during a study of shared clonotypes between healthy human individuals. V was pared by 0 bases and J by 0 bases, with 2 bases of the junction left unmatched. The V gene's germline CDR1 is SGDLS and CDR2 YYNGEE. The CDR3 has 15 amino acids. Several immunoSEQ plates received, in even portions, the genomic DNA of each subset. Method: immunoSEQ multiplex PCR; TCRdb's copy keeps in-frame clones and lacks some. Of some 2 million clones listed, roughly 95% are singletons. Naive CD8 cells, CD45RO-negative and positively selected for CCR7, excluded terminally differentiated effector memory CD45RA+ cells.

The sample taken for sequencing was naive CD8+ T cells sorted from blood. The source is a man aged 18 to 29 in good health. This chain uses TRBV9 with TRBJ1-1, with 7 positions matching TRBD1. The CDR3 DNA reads TGTGCCAGCAGCGTAGCGGACAGGCTGAACACTGAAGCTTTCTTT. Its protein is CASSVADRLNTEAFF. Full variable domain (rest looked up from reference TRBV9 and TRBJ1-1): DSGVTQTPKHLITATGQRVTLRCSPRSGDLSVYWYQQSLDQGLQFLIQYYNGEERAKGNILERFSAQQFPDLHSELNLSSLELGDSALYFCASSVADRLNTEAFFGQGTRLTVV.